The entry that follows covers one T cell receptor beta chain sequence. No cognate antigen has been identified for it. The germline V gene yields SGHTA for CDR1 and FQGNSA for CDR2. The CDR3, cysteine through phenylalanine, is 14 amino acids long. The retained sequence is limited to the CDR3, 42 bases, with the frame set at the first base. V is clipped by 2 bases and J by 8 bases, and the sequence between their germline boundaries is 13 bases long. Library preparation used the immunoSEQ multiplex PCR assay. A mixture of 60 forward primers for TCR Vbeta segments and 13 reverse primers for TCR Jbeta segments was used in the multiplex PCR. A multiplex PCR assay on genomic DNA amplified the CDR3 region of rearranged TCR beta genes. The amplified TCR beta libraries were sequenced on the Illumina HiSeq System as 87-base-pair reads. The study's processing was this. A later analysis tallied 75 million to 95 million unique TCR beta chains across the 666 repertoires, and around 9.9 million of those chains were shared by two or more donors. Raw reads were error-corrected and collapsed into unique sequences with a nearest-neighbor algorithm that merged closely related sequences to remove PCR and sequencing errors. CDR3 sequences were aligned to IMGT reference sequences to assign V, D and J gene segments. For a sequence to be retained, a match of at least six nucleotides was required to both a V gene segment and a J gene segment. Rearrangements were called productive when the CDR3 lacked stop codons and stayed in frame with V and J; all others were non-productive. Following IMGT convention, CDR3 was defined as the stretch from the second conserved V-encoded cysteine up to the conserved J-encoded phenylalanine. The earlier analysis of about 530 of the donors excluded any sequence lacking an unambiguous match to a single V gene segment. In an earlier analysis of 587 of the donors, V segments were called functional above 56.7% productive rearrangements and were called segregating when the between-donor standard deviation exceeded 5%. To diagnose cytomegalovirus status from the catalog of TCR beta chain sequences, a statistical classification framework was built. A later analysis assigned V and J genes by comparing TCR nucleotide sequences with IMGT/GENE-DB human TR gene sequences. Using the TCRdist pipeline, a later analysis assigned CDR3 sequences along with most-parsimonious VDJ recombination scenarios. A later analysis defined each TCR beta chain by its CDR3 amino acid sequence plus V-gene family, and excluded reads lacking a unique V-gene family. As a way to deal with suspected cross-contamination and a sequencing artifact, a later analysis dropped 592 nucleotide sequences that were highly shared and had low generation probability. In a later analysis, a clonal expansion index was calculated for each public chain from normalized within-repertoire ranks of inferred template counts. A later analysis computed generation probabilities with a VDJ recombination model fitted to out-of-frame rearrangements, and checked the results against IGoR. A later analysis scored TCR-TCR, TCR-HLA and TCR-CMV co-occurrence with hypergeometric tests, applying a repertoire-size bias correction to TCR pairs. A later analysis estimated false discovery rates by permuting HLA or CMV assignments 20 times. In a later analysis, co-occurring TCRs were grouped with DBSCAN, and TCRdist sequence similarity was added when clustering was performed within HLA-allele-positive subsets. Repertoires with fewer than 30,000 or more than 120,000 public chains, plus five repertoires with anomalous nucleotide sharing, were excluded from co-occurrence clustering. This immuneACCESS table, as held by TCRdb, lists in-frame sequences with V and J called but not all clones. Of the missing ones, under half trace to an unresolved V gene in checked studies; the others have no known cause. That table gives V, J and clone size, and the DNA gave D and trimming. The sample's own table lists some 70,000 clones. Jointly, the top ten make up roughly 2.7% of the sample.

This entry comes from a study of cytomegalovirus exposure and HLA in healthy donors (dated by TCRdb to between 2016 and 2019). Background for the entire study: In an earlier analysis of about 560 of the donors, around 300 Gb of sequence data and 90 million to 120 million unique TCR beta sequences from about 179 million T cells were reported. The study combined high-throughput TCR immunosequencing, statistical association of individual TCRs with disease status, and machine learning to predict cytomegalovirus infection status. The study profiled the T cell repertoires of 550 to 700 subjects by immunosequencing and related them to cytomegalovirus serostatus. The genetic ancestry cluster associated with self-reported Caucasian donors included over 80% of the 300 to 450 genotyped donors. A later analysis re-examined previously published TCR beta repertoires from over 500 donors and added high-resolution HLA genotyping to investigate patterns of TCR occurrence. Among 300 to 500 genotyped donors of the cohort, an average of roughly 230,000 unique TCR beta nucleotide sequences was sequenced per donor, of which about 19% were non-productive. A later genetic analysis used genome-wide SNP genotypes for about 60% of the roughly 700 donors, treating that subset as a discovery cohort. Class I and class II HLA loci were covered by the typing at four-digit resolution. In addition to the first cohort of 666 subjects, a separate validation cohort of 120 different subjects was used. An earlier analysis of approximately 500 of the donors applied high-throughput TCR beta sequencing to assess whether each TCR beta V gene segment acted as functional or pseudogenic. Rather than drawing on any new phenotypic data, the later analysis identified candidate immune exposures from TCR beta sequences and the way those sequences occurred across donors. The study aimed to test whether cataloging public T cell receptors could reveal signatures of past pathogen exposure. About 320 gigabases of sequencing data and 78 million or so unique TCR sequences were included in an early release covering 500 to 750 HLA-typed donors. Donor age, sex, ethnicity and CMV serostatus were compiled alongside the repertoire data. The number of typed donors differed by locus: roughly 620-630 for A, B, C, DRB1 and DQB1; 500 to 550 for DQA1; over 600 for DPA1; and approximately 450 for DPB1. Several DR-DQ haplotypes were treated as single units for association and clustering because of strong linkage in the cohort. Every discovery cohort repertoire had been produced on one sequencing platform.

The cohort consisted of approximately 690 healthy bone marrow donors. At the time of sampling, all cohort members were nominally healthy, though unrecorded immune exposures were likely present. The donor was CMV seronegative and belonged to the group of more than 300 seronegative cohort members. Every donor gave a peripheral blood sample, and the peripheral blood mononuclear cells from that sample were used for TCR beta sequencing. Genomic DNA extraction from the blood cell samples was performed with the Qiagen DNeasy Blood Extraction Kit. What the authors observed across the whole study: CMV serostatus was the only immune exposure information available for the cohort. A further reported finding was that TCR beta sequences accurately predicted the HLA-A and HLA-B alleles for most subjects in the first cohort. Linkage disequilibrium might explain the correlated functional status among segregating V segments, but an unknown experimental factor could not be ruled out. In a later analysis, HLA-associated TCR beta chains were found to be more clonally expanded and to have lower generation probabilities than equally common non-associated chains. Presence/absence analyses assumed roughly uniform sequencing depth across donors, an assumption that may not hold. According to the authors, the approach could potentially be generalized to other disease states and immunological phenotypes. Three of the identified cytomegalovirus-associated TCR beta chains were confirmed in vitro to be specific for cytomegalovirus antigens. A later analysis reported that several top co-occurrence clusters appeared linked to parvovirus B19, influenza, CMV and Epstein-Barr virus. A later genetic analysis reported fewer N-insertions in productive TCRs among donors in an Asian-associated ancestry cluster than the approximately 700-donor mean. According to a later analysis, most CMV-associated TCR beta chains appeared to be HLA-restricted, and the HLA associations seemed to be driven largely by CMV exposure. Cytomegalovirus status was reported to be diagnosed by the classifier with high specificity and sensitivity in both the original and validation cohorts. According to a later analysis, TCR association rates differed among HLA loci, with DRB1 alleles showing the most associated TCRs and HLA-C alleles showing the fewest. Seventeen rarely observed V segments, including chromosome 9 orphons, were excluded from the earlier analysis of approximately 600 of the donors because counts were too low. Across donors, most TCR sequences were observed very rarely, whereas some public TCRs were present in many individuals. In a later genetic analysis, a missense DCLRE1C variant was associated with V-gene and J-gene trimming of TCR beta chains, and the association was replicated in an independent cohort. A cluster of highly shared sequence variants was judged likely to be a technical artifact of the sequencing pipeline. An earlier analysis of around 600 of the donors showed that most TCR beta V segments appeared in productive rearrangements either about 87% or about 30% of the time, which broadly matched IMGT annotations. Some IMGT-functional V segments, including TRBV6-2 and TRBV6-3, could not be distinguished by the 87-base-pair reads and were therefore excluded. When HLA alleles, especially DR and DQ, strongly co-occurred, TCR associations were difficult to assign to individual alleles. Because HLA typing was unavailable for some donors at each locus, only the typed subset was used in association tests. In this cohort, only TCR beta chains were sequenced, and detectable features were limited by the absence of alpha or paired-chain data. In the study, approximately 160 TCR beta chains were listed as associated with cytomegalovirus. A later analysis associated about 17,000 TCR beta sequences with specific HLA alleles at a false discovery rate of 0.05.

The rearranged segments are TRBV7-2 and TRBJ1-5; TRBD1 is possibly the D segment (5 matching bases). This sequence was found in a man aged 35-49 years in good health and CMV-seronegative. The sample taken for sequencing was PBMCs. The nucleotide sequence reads TGTGCCAGCAGCTTATGGGGGGAGGTGGAGCCCCAGCATTTT. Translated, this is CASSLWGEVEPQHF.